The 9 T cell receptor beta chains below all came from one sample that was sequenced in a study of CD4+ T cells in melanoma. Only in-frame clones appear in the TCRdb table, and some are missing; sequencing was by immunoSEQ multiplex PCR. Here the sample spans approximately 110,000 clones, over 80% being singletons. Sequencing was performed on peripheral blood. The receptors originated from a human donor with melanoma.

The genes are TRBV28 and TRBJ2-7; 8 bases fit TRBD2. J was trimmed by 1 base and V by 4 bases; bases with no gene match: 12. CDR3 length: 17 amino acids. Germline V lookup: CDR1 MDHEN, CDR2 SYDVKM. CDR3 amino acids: CASSSSSFGGVSYEQYF. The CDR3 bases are TGTGCCAGCAGTTCCTCCTCCTTCGGGGGGGTTTCCTACGAGCAGTACTTC.

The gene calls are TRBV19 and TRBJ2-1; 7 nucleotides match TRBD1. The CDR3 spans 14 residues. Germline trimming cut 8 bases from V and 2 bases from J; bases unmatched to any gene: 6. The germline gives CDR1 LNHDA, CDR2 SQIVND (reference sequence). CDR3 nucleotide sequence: TGTGCCAGTTCCAGACAGGGACCCTACAATGAGCAGTTCTTC. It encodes CASSRQGPYNEQFF. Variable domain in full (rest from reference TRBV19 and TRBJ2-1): DGGITQSPKYLFRKEGQNVTLSCEQNLNHDAMYWYRQDPGQGLRLIYYSQIVNDFQKGDIAEGYSVSREKKESFPLTVTSAQKNPTAFYLCASSRQGPYNEQFFGPGTRLTVL.

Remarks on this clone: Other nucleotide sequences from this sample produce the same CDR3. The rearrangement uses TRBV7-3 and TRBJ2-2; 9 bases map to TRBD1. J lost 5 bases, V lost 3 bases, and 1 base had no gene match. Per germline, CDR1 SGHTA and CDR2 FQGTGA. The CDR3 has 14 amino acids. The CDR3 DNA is TGTGCCAGCAGCTTGGGACAGGGAACCGGGGAGCTGTTTTTT. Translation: CASSLGQGTGELFF.

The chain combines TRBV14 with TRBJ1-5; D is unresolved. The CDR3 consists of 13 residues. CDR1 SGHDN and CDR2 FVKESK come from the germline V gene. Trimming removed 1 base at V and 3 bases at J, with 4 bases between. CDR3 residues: CASSQGLNQPQHF. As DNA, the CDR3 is TGTGCCAGCAGCCAAGGCCTCAATCAGCCCCAGCATTTT.

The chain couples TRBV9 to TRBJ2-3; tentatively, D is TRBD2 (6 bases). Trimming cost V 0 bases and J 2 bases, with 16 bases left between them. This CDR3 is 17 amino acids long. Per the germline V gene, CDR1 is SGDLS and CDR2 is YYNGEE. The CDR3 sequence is CASSVGRVSGYTDTQYF. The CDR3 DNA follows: TGTGCCAGCAGCGTAGGGAGGGTTAGCGGCTACACAGATACGCAGTATTTT.

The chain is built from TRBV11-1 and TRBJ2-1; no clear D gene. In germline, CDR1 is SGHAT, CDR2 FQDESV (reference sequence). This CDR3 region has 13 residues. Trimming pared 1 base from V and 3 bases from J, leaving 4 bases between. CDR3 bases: TGTGCCAGCAGCTTAGGTCTCTACAATGAGCAGTTCTTC. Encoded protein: CASSLGLYNEQFF.

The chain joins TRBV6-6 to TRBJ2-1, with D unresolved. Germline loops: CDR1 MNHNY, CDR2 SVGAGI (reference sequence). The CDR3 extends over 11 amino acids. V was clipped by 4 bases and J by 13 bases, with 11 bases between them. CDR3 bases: TGTGCCAGCAGTTCACGGACCTACCAGTTCTTC. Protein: CASSSRTYQFF.

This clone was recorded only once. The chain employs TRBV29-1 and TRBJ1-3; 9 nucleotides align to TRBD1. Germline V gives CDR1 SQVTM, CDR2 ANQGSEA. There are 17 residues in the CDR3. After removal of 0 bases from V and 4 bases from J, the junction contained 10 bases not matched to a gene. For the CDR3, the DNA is TGCAGCGTTGAAGAACCCCGGACAGGGGACGCGGGAAACACCATATATTTT. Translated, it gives CSVEEPRTGDAGNTIYF.

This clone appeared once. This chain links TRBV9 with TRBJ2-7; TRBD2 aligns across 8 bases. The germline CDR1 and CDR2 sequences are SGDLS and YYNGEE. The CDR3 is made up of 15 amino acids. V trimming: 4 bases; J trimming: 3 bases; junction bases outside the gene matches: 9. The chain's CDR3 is CASSPRGAGDYEQYF. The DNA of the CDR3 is TGTGCCAGCAGCCCCCGCGGAGCGGGGGACTACGAGCAGTACTTC.